Listed here are 23 T cell receptor beta chains from one sample, sequenced in a study of blood T cell repertoires in COVID-19. The assay was immunoSEQ multiplex PCR, and TCRdb's table has in-frame clones only and misses some. There are about 300,000 clones in the sample; 65% to 85% occur only once, and about 1.2% lies in the top ten. The sequenced sample consisted of peripheral blood. Every receptor here comes from a woman between 50 and 59 years old with acute or convalescent COVID-19.

V usage is TRBV6-5 and J usage is TRBJ2-5; 14 nucleotides match TRBD2. CDR1 is MNHEY and CDR2 is SVGAGI in the germline V gene. Losses at the gene ends were 11 bases for V and 10 bases for J; bases not matched to a gene: 15. This CDR3 is built from 15 residues. The CDR3 is CAGGGLAGVIVNQYF. The CDR3 coding sequence is TGTGCCGGGGGGGGACTAGCGGGAGTCATAGTGAACCAGTACTTC.

The chain has TRBV27 and TRBJ1-5; weak D call: TRBD1 (6 bases). V was clipped by 8 bases and J by 0 bases, with 17 bases between them. CDR3 length equals 16 residues. CDR1 is MNHEY and CDR2 is SMNVEV in the germline V gene (reference sequence). As DNA, the CDR3 is TGTGCCAGCTCAAAAGGGGGGGGGTATAGCAATCAGCCCCAGCATTTT. Amino acid sequence: CASSKGGGYSNQPQHF.

For the CDR3, the DNA is TGTGCCAGCAGTGAAATGGGGGCGGGCAATCAGCCCCAGCATTTT. This translates into CASSEMGAGNQPQHF. The rearrangement links TRBV2 to TRBJ1-5; D perhaps matches TRBD1 (6 bases). Trimming removed 2 bases at V and 2 bases at J, with 10 bases between. CDR1 SNHLY and CDR2 FYNNEI come from the germline V gene. The CDR3 is 15 amino acids.

The chain employs TRBV3-1 (or the pseudogene TRBV3-2) and TRBJ1-1, with D tentatively TRBD1 (5 bases). This CDR3 is 14 amino acids long. V was trimmed by 0 bases and J by 11 bases, leaving 16 bases between them. CDR1 and CDR2 (germline): LGHDT, YNNKEL (reference sequence). The CDR3 DNA reads as TGTGCCAGCAGCCAAGATAGGCAGGGAGGGAGCGCTTTCTTT. It codes for CASSQDRQGGSAFF.

The chain employs TRBV18 and TRBJ1-5, with 7 bases lining up with TRBD1. Germline loops: CDR1 KGHSH, CDR2 LQKENI. The ends lost 6 bases at V and 6 bases at J; junction bases unmatched: 5. The CDR3 sequence is 13 residues long. The CDR3 region has the DNA TGTGCCAGCTCCGGGACAGCCAGTCAGCCCCAGCATTTT. Amino acids: CASSGTASQPQHF.

This sequence joins TRBV4-2 and TRBJ2-1, with TRBD2 as a possible D gene (7 bases). The CDR3 spans 17 residues. Trimming shortened V by 1 base and J by 4 bases, and 17 bases separated the two germline ends. Germline loops: CDR1 LGHNA, CDR2 YNFKEQ. CDR3 region: CASSQAGNAGAYNEQFF. CDR3 bases: TGTGCCAGCAGCCAAGCTGGGAATGCGGGGGCTTACAATGAGCAGTTCTTC.

This chain uses TRBV11-2 with TRBJ2-1; 14 bases match TRBD2. The CDR3 has 16 amino acids. The V gene's germline CDR1 is SGHAT and CDR2 FQNNGV. V shed 3 bases and J 8 bases; nucleotides not matched to a gene: 6. The CDR3 spells CASSFWTSGGIDEQFF. The CDR3 DNA reads TGTGCCAGCAGCTTCTGGACTAGCGGGGGGATAGATGAGCAGTTCTTC.

Only one count was recorded for this clone. V usage is TRBV30 and J usage is TRBJ2-3; 10 nucleotides align to TRBD2. Germline CDR1 reads GTSNPN; CDR2 reads SVGIG (reference sequence). V dropped 5 bases and J dropped 5; count of bases not matched to a gene: 16. CDR3 length: 17 amino acids. The CDR3 region has the DNA TGTGCCTGGGGGACTGGGTCTAGCGGGAGAGCTGGAGATACGCAGTATTTT. Translated: CAWGTGSSGRAGDTQYF.

This clone showed up just once. V and J are TRBV7-9 and TRBJ1-4, with 8 bases aligning to TRBD1. J gave up 1 base and V 5 bases, and 6 bases lay outside the gene matches. The germline V gene encodes CDR1 SEHNR and CDR2 FQNEAQ (reference sequence). CDR3 length: 16 residues. CDR3 in DNA: TGTGCCAGCAGCACGCTGACAGGGGAAACTAATGAAAAACTGTTTTTT. Protein: CASSTLTGETNEKLFF.

The chain links TRBV2 to TRBJ1-5; 7 bases fit TRBD1. The ends lost 5 bases at V and 6 bases at J; junction bases unmatched: 4. Per germline, CDR1 SNHLY and CDR2 FYNNEI. The CDR3 is 13 residues long. The CDR3: CASSRGLGQPQHF. CDR3 nucleotides: TGTGCCAGCAGTAGGGGGCTCGGTCAGCCCCAGCATTTT.

The V gene is TRBV19, the J gene TRBJ2-2, with 11 bases that match TRBD2. The trim removed 2 bases at V and 5 bases at J, leaving 7 bases unmatched. CDR1 LNHDA and CDR2 SQIVND come from the germline V gene (reference sequence). The CDR3 has 17 amino acids. The CDR3 sequence: CASSIIAGGPRTGELFF. The CDR3 DNA reads TGTGCCAGTAGTATAATAGCGGGAGGGCCCAGAACCGGGGAGCTGTTTTTT.

This clone has a single count. The chain combines TRBV5-1 with TRBJ2-7, with TRBD1 matching over 8 bases. J lost 3 bases, V lost 0 bases, and 2 bases had no gene match. Germline V gene lookup returns CDR1 SGHRS and CDR2 YFSETQ. This CDR3 contains 14 residues. The CDR3 nucleotides read TGCGCCAGCAGCTTGGAAACAGGGGGCTACGAGCAGTACTTC. It yields the protein CASSLETGGYEQYF.

The genes are TRBV6-4 and TRBJ1-6, with a weak D call TRBD1 (5 bases). Trimming removed 6 bases at V and 6 bases at J, with 15 bases between. Germline V lookup: CDR1 MRHNA, CDR2 SNTAGT. The CDR3 length is 15 residues. The CDR3 protein is CASRRDWGSNSPLHF. Written as DNA, the CDR3 is TGTGCCAGCAGGAGGGACTGGGGGTCTAATTCACCCCTCCACTTT.

This sequence joins TRBV29-1 and TRBJ2-1; TRBD2 matches 8 bases. In germline, CDR1 is SQVTM, CDR2 ANQGSEA. Trimming removed 2 bases from V and 9 bases from J; junction bases left unmatched: 12. There are 15 residues in the CDR3. CDR3 amino acids: CSVERSTGGPSEQFF. The CDR3 nucleotides read TGCAGCGTTGAAAGGTCTACGGGGGGGCCGTCTGAGCAGTTCTTC.

The chain's CDR3 is CASSDLAGGTQETQYF. CDR3 sequence (DNA): TGCGCCAGCAGTGACCTAGCGGGGGGGACCCAAGAGACCCAGTACTTC. The genes are TRBV10-1 and TRBJ2-5; TRBD2 agrees at 12 bases. With V trimmed by 3 bases and J by 1 base, 3 bases remained unmatched. This CDR3 has 16 amino acids. Per the germline V gene, CDR1 is WNHNN and CDR2 is SYGVQD (reference sequence).

The chain has TRBV4-1 and TRBJ2-6, with 7 bases that match TRBD1. Per the germline V gene, CDR1 is MGHRA and CDR2 is YSYEKL. V shed 4 bases and J 2 bases; nucleotides not matched to a gene: 2. The CDR3 extends over 15 amino acids. The CDR3 coding sequence is TGCGCCAGCAGCCCAGGGGGAGCTGGGGCCAACGTCCTGACTTTC. Translating gives CASSPGGAGANVLTF.

This clone has a single count. The gene calls are TRBV7-2 and TRBJ2-1, with unresolved D. Germline CDR1 is SGHTA and CDR2 is FQGNSA. Trimming took 2 bases from V and 7 from J, leaving 9 bases between them. The length of the CDR3 is 13 residues. CDR3 DNA: TGTGCCAGCAGCTTAATGGGCTGGAATGAGCAGTTCTTC. This translates into CASSLMGWNEQFF.

This rearrangement joins TRBV4-1 to TRBJ1-4, with a weak D call TRBD1 (5 bases). CDR1 and CDR2 (germline): MGHRA, YSYEKL. CDR3 length equals 17 residues. Trimming shortened V by 1 base and J by 0 bases, and 12 bases separated the two germline ends. The CDR3 bases are TGCGCCAGCAGCCAAGGGGGGGGTCTTGCAACTAATGAAAAACTGTTTTTT. As protein: CASSQGGGLATNEKLFF.

This chain uses TRBV11-2 with TRBJ2-1, with D tentatively TRBD2 (5 bases). CDR3 length equals 12 residues. CDR1 and CDR2 from the germline V gene are SGHAT and FQNNGV. Trimming took 1 base from V and 7 from J, leaving 5 bases between them. CDR3 DNA: TGTGCCAGCAGCTTAGCGGGGAATGAGCAGTTCTTC. Protein sequence: CASSLAGNEQFF.

The rearrangement links TRBV27 to TRBJ2-7, with unresolved D. The CDR3 has 14 amino acids. V was cut by 5 bases and J by 7 bases, with 18 bases left in between. CDR1 and CDR2 (germline): MNHEY, SMNVEV (reference sequence). CDR3: CASSPNPRSEEQYF. CDR3 bases: TGTGCCAGCAGTCCCAACCCTCGGAGCGAGGAGCAGTACTTC.

This clone was picked up one time. V gene TRBV24-1 combines with J gene TRBJ2-2, with a tentative D call TRBD1 (6 bases). Looked up from germline, CDR1 is KGHDR and CDR2 is SFDVKD. The CDR3 sequence is 16 residues long. V shed 9 bases and J shed 1 base, with 17 bases lying between them. CDR3 protein: CATSMAGQMNTGELFF. CDR3 DNA sequence: TGTGCCACCTCAATGGCAGGACAGATGAACACCGGGGAGCTGTTTTTT.

The J gene is TRBJ1-2, the V gene TRBV10-3; 8 bases agree with TRBD1. CDR3 length equals 14 residues. Trimming took 2 bases from V and 7 from J; bases not matched to a gene: 6. The germline V gene encodes CDR1 ENHRY and CDR2 SYGVKD. The CDR3 loop is CAISEPGGAGGYTF. The CDR3 nucleotides read TGTGCCATCAGTGAGCCAGGGGGCGCGGGTGGCTACACCTTC.

This clone has just one count. Written as DNA, the CDR3 is TGTGCCAGCAGTTCCAGGGTGGCCAGCAATCAGCCCCAGCATTTT. Its translation: CASSSRVASNQPQHF. The chain employs TRBV27 and TRBJ1-5; D perhaps matches TRBD1 (5 bases). This CDR3 region has 15 residues. The V end was cut by 4 bases, the J end by 1 base, with 11 bases between. Germline values: CDR1 MNHEY, CDR2 SMNVEV (reference sequence).